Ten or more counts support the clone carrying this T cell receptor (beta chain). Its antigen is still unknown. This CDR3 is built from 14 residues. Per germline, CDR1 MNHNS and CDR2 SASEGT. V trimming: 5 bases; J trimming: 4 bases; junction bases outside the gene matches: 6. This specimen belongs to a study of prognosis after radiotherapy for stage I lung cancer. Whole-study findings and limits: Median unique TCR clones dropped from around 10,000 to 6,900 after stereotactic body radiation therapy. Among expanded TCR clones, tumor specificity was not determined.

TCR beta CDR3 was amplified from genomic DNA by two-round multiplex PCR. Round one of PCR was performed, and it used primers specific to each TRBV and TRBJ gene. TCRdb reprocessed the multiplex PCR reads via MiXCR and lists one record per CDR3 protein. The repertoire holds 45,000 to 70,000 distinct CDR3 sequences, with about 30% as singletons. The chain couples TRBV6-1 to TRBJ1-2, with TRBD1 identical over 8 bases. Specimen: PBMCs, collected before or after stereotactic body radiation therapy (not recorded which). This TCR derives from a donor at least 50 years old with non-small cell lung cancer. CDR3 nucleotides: TGTGCCAGCAGTACGGACAGGGTGCCCTATGGCTACACCTTC. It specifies CASSTDRVPYGYTF.